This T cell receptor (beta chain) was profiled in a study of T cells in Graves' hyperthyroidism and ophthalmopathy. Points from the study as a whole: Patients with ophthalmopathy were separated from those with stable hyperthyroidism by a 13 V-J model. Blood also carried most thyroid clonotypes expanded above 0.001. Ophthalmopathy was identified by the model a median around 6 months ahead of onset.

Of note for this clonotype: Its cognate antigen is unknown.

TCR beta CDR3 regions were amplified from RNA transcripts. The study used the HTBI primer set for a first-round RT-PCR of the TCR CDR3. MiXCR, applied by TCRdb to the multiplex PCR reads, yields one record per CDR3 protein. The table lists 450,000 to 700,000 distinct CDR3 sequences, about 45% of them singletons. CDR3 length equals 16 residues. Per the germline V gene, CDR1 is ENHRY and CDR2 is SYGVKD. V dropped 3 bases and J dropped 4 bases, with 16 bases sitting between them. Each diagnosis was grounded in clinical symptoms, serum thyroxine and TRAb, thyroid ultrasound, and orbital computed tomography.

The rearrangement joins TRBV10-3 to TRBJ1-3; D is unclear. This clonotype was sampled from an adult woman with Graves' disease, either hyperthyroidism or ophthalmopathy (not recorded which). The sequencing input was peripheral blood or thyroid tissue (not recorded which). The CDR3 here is CAISDRGTAAGNTIYF. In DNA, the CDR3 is TGTGCCATCAGTGATAGAGGCACCGCGGCCGGAAACACCATATATTTT.